The present entry profiles one TCR beta chain with its context. The data were obtained in a study of blood T cell repertoires in COVID-19. Study at large: COVID-19 samples, acute and convalescent, were from the United States, Italy and Spain. In each case, the material was cDNA or gDNA derived from T cells, B-cell-depleted T cells, or PBMCs.

With 6 bases removed from V and 6 bases from J, the gap between germline ends came to 18 bases. The CDR3 contains 15 residues. From germline, CDR1 is SNHLY and CDR2 FYNNEI. Per the original data handling: Reference gene primer amplification gave nucleated cell count estimates. Sequencing used immunoSEQ multiplex PCR; TCRdb keeps in-frame clones, though not all of them. Clonal size and the V and J genes are those of that table, whereas D and trimming came from the DNA. The table includes fewer than 50,000 clones, roughly 85% detected once. This receptor was taken from a man in his 70s with acute or convalescent COVID-19. The chain uses TRBV2 and TRBJ1-5, with D tentatively TRBD1 (6 bases). Source material: peripheral blood. The CDR3 here is CASSLQGLRSQPQHF. In nucleotides, the CDR3 is TGTGCCAGCAGCCTACAGGGACTAAGGTCTCAGCCCCAGCATTTT.